This T cell receptor (beta chain) was profiled in a study of metastatic and nonmetastatic thyroid tumors. Study observations and caveats: It was reported that TCR beta diversity was significantly higher in malignant thyroid tumors than benign nodules, in blood and tumor.

V was clipped by 6 bases and J by 5 bases, with 8 bases between them. This CDR3 is 11 amino acids long. Germline V gene lookup returns CDR1 MNHNS and CDR2 SASEGT. This clone was recorded many times. Its antigen is currently unknown. Thyroid surgery had not been preceded by any treatment in any patient. Using MiXCR, TCRdb reanalyzed the PCR reads. The profile shows tens of thousands of clones, 18% of them singletons. This TCR came from a female donor with papillary thyroid cancer or a benign thyroid nodule (not recorded which). Some clones in this sample may be carry-over from other donors' samples. V is TRBV6-1 and J is TRBJ2-7; D is ambiguous. Sequencing was carried out using blood. CDR3 DNA sequence: TGTGCCAGCAGCCAGGATAACGAGCAGTACTTC. As protein: CASSQDNEQYF.